This is a list of T cell receptor beta chains from one sample in a study of OX40 agonist ivuxolimab in advanced cancers. The repertoire was sequenced with immunoSEQ multiplex PCR; TCRdb's copy has only in-frame clones and lacks some. The sample has tens of thousands of clones; about 90% are singletons. Source: CD4+ or CD8+ T cells sorted from blood, taken in a trial of the OX40 agonist ivuxolimab. The receptors stem from an adult with an advanced solid tumor such as melanoma, head and neck, liver or kidney cancer. Each CDR3 is given without its conserved first and last residue. The order of the fields is V gene, clone size, D gene, J gene, CDR3 protein. The D gene is left open where the match is weak. Clone size, where shown, is once, few, many, or a class for clones that have expanded.

TRBV30	NA	NA	TRBJ2-4	AWSLGLAKNIQY
TRBV29-1	NA	NA	TRBJ1-2	SVDTELNYGYT
TRBV4-2	once	TRBD2	TRBJ2-1	ASSPTSGAYNEQF
TRBV5-8	NA	TRBD1	TRBJ2-4	ASSLGQGLVDIQY
TRBV27	NA	NA	TRBJ2-1	ASSLSSNEQF
TRBV9	NA	NA	TRBJ2-1	ASSVDGASSNEQF
TRBV21-1	once	NA	TRBJ2-7	ASSNRDSGRCL
TRBV4-1	NA	TRBD1	TRBJ2-7	ASSPQTGSTYEQY
TRBV27	NA	TRBD1	TRBJ1-2	ASSLKAFAGGNYGYT
TRBV18	NA	NA	TRBJ2-1	ASSPKGNEQF
TRBV29-1	NA	NA	TRBJ2-3	SVLGTPRDTQY
TRBV7-7	NA	TRBD2	TRBJ2-2	ASGRSNTGELF
TRBV19	NA	TRBD1	TRBJ1-1	ASSYRTGWITEAF
TRBV7-9	NA	NA	TRBJ2-5	ASRTAGEGETQY
TRBV28	NA	NA	TRBJ2-7	ASSLWGQGPYEQY
TRBV28	NA	NA	TRBJ2-7	ASSLISSYEQY
TRBV6-5	NA	NA	TRBJ2-3	ASSYTDPTADTQY
TRBV6-6	NA	NA	TRBJ2-7	ASSYEALHYEQY
TRBV2	once	TRBD2	TRBJ2-7	ASSGGREHEQY
TRBV19	NA	NA	TRBJ1-1	ASSRGSSTEAF
TRBV29-1	few	NA	TRBJ1-1	SVEVEGTEAF
TRBV11-3	NA	TRBD1	TRBJ2-5	ASSGRTGSLETQY
TRBV5-4	NA	TRBD2	TRBJ2-3	ASSPETSSGGGTDTQY
TRBV30	NA	TRBD2	TRBJ2-1	AWSGLAGVEYNEQF